Listed below are T cell receptor beta chains from one sample, sequenced in a study of blood T cell repertoires in COVID-19. TCRdb's table, derived via immunoSEQ multiplex PCR, lists solely in-frame clones and lacks some. The repertoire includes about 98,000 clones, around 75% of them detected once, and roughly a quarter sits in the top ten. The source material was peripheral blood. These receptors all stem from a man aged 65 to 85 with acute or convalescent COVID-19. The CDR3 runs from the conserved cysteine through the conserved F or W. The order of the fields is clone size, V gene, D gene, J gene, CDR3 DNA, CDR3 protein. The D gene is left open where the match is weak. The size of a clone is reported for some rows only, either as once, few or many, or as a class for expanded clones.

size: NA
V: TRBV19
D: NA
J: TRBJ2-7
DNA: TGTGCCAGTAGTGTTCAGGGATACGCCTACGAGCAGTACTTC
CDR3: CASSVQGYAYEQYF

size: NA
V: TRBV30
D: TRBD1
J: TRBJ2-2
DNA: TGTGCCTGGAGTGTACTTCTGGGACAGGGGGCAACCGGGGAGCTGTTTTTT
CDR3: CAWSVLLGQGATGELFF

size: NA
V: TRBV19
D: NA
J: TRBJ1-5
DNA: TGTGCCAGTAGTATTTTAGGCCAGGGGAAGGTCTTGGGTCAGCCCCAGCATTTT
CDR3: CASSILGQGKVLGQPQHF

size: NA
V: TRBV4-3
D: NA
J: TRBJ1-2
DNA: TGCGCCAGCAGCCTTGGACAGAGCTATGGCTACACCTTC
CDR3: CASSLGQSYGYTF

size: NA
V: TRBV6-4
D: NA
J: TRBJ2-5
DNA: TGTGCCAGCAGCTTACTATCCCGGGAGAGGGAGACCCAGTACTTC
CDR3: CASSLLSRERETQYF

size: few
V: TRBV9
D: TRBD1
J: TRBJ1-1
DNA: TGTGCCAGCAGCGTAGCCAGGGAACAGGGGGACACTGAAGCTTTCTTT
CDR3: CASSVAREQGDTEAFF

size: NA
V: TRBV18
D: NA
J: TRBJ1-1
DNA: TGTGCCAGCTCACCACCGTCTAACACTGAAGCTTTCTTT
CDR3: CASSPPSNTEAFF

size: NA
V: TRBV5-6
D: NA
J: TRBJ2-7
DNA: TGTGCCAGCAGCGGCGGGACAGTCTCAGCCGAGCAGTACTTC
CDR3: CASSGGTVSAEQYF

size: NA
V: TRBV5-1
D: NA
J: TRBJ2-3
DNA: TGCGCCAGCAGCCGTGTGACAGTGGACACAGATACGCAGTATTTT
CDR3: CASSRVTVDTDTQYF

size: NA
V: TRBV9
D: TRBD2
J: TRBJ2-7
DNA: TGTGCCAGCAGCGGGACCGGGACTAGCGGCTCCTACGAGCAGTACTTC
CDR3: CASSGTGTSGSYEQYF

size: NA
V: TRBV28
D: TRBD1
J: TRBJ2-3
DNA: TGTGCCAGCAAACAGACAGGGGGAGACACAGATACGCAGTATTTT
CDR3: CASKQTGGDTDTQYF

size: few
V: TRBV5-1
D: NA
J: TRBJ2-1
DNA: TGCGCCAGCAGCCCCCCACTAGTATCATACAATGAGCAGTTCTTC
CDR3: CASSPPLVSYNEQFF

size: NA
V: TRBV5-1
D: NA
J: TRBJ2-2
DNA: TGCGCCAGCAGCTTGGCCCGGGGGGCTCTCGGGGAGCTGTTTTTT
CDR3: CASSLARGALGELFF

size: NA
V: TRBV28
D: NA
J: TRBJ1-5
DNA: TGTGCCAGCAGTTTAAGTACGGGGGTGGATCAGCCCCAGCATTTT
CDR3: CASSLSTGVDQPQHF

size: NA
V: TRBV28
D: NA
J: TRBJ1-2
DNA: TGTGCCAGCAATGTCCTTAACTATGGCTACACCTTC
CDR3: CASNVLNYGYTF

size: NA
V: TRBV28
D: TRBD1
J: TRBJ1-2
DNA: TGTGCCAGCAGTTCCCCGACAGGGCACTATGGCTACACCTTC
CDR3: CASSSPTGHYGYTF